This TCR beta chain was profiled in a study of graft-versus-host responses after intestinal transplantation. Study background: Recipients underwent multivisceral, liver-intestinal, or isolated intestinal transplants. Induction with anti-thymocyte globulin, then tacrolimus and steroids for around three years, was given to all recipients.

General study results and limits: High graft-versus-host to host-versus-graft clonal ratios were seen in allografts of patients with graft-donor T cell macrochimerism.

This clone was counted only a few times. Its antigen is not known. The repertoire was sequenced with immunoSEQ multiplex PCR; TCRdb's copy has only in-frame clones and lacks some. The repertoire has tens of thousands of clones, around 93% of them found once; the top ten carry approximately 0.3%. This TCR derives from a human donor who was the organ donor for an intestinal transplant. Sequenced here: unstimulated CD4+ T cells sorted from spleen or lymph node cells, sampled before transplant.

The CDR3 bases are TGCAGCGTTGAACCGACAGGCTCATGGACTGAAGCTTTCTTT. This encodes CSVEPTGSWTEAFF. The chain recombines TRBV29-1 with TRBJ1-1; D may be TRBD1 (6 bases). The germline V and J ends were trimmed by 2 bases and 5 bases, with 15 bases remaining between them. Germline V CDR1 and CDR2: SQVTM, ANQGSEA. This CDR3 is built from 14 residues.